This TCR beta chain was sequenced in a study of blood T cell repertoires in COVID-19. For the study at large: PBMCs, B-cell-depleted T cells, or T cells were the source of the cDNA or gDNA that made up the material.

Grouping used clinical history reported by participants in a survey and questionnaire. This CDR3 contains 15 residues. Deletions cut 0 bases from V and 8 bases from J, with 13 bases between. The germline V gene has CDR1 KGHDR and CDR2 SFDVKD. Original analysis: Amplifying reference gene primers gave estimates of nucleated cell counts. The data were produced by immunoSEQ multiplex PCR, yet TCRdb's version contains in-frame clones alone and is incomplete. V, J and clone size are those of that table, while D and trimming were read from the DNA. The table has 150,000 or so clones, roughly 87% seen once. This clonotype was obtained from a human donor with acute COVID-19. The donor label of this sample is uncertain. V gene TRBV24-1 combines with J gene TRBJ2-1; tentative D call: TRBD2 (5 bases). The sample comprised PBMCs or T cells enriched from blood (not recorded which). DNA for the CDR3: TGTGCCACCAGTGATTTGAGAAGGGCGGGCGATGAGCAGTTCTTC. The encoded protein is CATSDLRRAGDEQFF.